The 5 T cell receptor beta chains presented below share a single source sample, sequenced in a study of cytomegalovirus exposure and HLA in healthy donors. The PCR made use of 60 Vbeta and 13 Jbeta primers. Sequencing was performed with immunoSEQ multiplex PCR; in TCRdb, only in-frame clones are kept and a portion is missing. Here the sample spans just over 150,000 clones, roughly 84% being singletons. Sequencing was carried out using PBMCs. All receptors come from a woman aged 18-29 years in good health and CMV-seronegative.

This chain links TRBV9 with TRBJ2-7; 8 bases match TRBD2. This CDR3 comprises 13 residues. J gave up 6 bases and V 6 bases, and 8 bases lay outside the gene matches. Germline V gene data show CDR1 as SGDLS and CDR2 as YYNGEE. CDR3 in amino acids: CASNPGGRGEQYF. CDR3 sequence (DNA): TGTGCCAGCAACCCGGGGGGGCGGGGCGAGCAGTACTTC.

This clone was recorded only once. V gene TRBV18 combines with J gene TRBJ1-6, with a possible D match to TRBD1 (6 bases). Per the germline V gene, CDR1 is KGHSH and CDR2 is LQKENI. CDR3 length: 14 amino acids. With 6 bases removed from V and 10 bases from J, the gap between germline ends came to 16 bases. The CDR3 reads CASSDATGISPLHF. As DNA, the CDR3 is TGTGCCAGCTCGGACGCAACAGGGATCTCACCCCTCCACTTT.

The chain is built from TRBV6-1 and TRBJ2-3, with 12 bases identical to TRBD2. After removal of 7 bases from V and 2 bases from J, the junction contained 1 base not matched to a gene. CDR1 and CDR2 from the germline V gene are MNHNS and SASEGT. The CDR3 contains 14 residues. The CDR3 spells CASTSGGATDTQYF. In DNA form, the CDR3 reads TGTGCCAGCACTAGCGGGGGGGCCACAGATACGCAGTATTTT.

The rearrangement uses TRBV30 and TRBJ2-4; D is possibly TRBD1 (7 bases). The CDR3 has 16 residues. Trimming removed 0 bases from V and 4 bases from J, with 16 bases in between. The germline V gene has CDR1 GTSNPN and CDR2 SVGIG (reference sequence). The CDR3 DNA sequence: TGTGCCTGGAGTGTACTAGGAGGGGGCCCAAAAAACATTCAGTACTTC. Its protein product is CAWSVLGGGPKNIQYF.

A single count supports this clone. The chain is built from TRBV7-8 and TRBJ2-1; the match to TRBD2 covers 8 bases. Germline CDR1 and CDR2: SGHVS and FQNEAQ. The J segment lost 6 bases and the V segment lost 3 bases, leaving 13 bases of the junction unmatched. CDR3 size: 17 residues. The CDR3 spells CASSFSEGAGEVNEQFF. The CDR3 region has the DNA TGTGCCAGCAGCTTCTCGGAAGGAGCGGGAGAGGTCAATGAGCAGTTCTTC.